This is a list of T cell receptor beta chains from one sample in a study of T cells in localized non-small cell lung cancer. Assay: immunoSEQ multiplex PCR; the TCRdb copy retains only in-frame clones and omits some. The sample yields nearly 15,000 clones, around 83% seen once. This sample comprised peripheral blood, obtained before any cancer treatment. All receptors come from a female donor older than 55 with stage I squamous cell lung carcinoma. CDR3s include the opening cysteine and the closing phenylalanine or tryptophan. A D gene is named only where the DNA matches it firmly. The listing skips clone size in some rows; elsewhere it reads once, few, many or a size class.

TRBV11-2,-,TRBJ1-1,-,CASSRPDSKGRAFF,TGTGCCAGCAGCCGACCGGACTCCAAGGGAAGAGCTTTCTTT
TRBV4-1,TRBD1,TRBJ1-4,once,CASSPGGQPNEKLFF,TGCGCCAGCAGCCCAGGGGGACAGCCTAATGAAAAACTGTTTTTT
TRBV5-1,TRBD2,TRBJ2-7,large,CASRTGGGYEQYF,TGCGCCAGCAGAACGGGAGGGGGGTACGAGCAGTACTTC
TRBV4-2,-,TRBJ1-1,once,CASSPWAGANTEAFF,TGTGCCAGCAGCCCGTGGGCAGGGGCTAACACTGAAGCTTTCTTT
TRBV6-5,TRBD1,TRBJ1-1,few,CASQTGLTEAFF,TGTGCCAGTCAGACAGGGCTAACTGAAGCTTTCTTT
TRBV13,TRBD1,TRBJ1-6,-,CASSQKGHQGGDSPLHF,TGTGCCAGCAGTCAAAAGGGCCATCAGGGGGGGGATTCACCCCTCCACTTT
TRBV5-6,TRBD1,TRBJ1-1,-,CASSYRDRGGAFF,TGTGCCAGCAGCTACCGGGACAGGGGGGGAGCTTTCTTT
TRBV30,-,TRBJ2-4,-,CAWDSPRGQYF,TGTGCCTGGGATAGCCCTCGGGGTCAGTACTTC
TRBV10-3,-,TRBJ1-3,-,CAISGQGPGNTIYF,TGTGCCATCAGTGGGCAGGGCCCTGGAAACACCATATATTTT
TRBV5-6,-,TRBJ2-7,-,CASSLPYRHEQYF,TGTGCCAGCAGCTTGCCATATCGACACGAGCAGTACTTC
TRBV7-9,-,TRBJ1-1,-,CASSLSSGANTEAFF,TGTGCCAGCAGCTTAAGCTCGGGGGCGAACACTGAAGCTTTCTTT
TRBV7-9,TRBD2,TRBJ2-3,-,CASPGLAGTDTQYF,TGTGCCAGCCCCGGACTAGCGGGGACAGATACGCAGTATTTT
TRBV11-3,-,TRBJ1-3,-,CASSLSGQPGNTIYF,TGTGCCAGCAGCTTAAGTGGACAGCCCGGAAACACCATATATTTT
TRBV6-6,-,TRBJ1-5,-,CASSYGGFQPQHF,TGTGCCAGCAGTTATGGCGGGTTTCAGCCCCAGCATTTT
TRBV6-1,TRBD1,TRBJ1-1,-,CASSRDRTGAEAFF,TGTGCCAGCAGTCGGGACAGGACTGGGGCTGAAGCTTTCTTT
TRBV4-3,-,TRBJ2-3,-,CASSQDRSLGGTDTQYF,TGCGCCAGCAGCCAAGATCGGAGCCTAGGTGGCACAGATACGCAGTATTTT
TRBV5-4,TRBD2,TRBJ2-1,-,CASSHRLRGTYNEQFF,TGTGCCAGCAGCCACCGTCTGCGGGGGACCTACAATGAGCAGTTCTTC
TRBV5-1,-,TRBJ2-2,-,CASSPGTWNTGELFF,TGCGCCAGCAGCCCGGGGACATGGAACACCGGGGAGCTGTTTTTT
TRBV5-1,-,TRBJ1-1,-,CASSQGGNTEAFF,TGCGCCAGCTCGCAGGGCGGGAACACTGAAGCTTTCTTT
TRBV6-6,-,TRBJ2-7,-,CASSRYERGGEQYF,TGTGCCAGCAGTCGATATGAACGAGGGGGCGAGCAGTACTTC
TRBV15,TRBD1,TRBJ1-1,-,CATSRVEQQGRLEAFF,TGTGCCACCAGCAGAGTTGAACAACAGGGGAGGCTTGAAGCTTTCTTT
TRBV5-6,-,TRBJ2-7,-,CASSRRGWTYEQYF,TGTGCCAGCAGCCGGCGGGGATGGACCTACGAGCAGTACTTC
TRBV9,-,TRBJ2-7,-,CASSVGDNRYEQYF,TGTGCCAGCAGCGTAGGGGACAACCGGTACGAGCAGTACTTC
TRBV7-2,-,TRBJ1-3,-,CASSLYGGEGRENTIYF,TGTGCCAGCAGCTTATATGGCGGGGAAGGAAGGGAAAACACCATATATTTT
TRBV4-3,-,TRBJ2-1,-,CASSQDRGENNEQFF,TGCGCCAGCAGCCAAGACAGGGGGGAGAACAATGAGCAGTTCTTC